This T cell receptor (beta chain) came from a study of blood T cell repertoires in COVID-19 (dated by TCRdb to the early 2020s). Concerning the study at large: Collaborator samples came from the United States, Italy and Spain and covered acute and convalescent phases of COVID-19. The prospective study material was composed of cDNA or gDNA derived from T cells, B-cell-depleted T cells, or PBMCs. Deeply sampled blood TCRbeta repertoires from subjects exposed to, actively infected with, or recovered from COVID-19 were included in the dataset. A freely available public database, intended as a resource for researchers studying the immune response to SARS-CoV-2, is where the repertoires were released. The samples were drawn from the first 160 participants of the ongoing ImmuneRACE study and from 1,254 subjects provided by 6 global collaborators. Sample metadata almost always included a de-identified subject ID, COVID-19 status, age in years and sex. HLA class I and class II types, where available, came from metadata supplied by the sample provider rather than from assay-based typing.

Study-level results and caveats: How much clinical and demographic metadata was included differed by source and by participant, and the metadata was provided uncurated.

Participants in the prospective study were enrolled through a virtual design, were aged roughly 18 to 100 years, and lived in 24 United States geographic areas. In the prospective study, cohorts were assigned on the basis of participant-reported clinical history obtained from a screening survey and a study questionnaire. For ImmuneRACE Cohort 3, a participant was defined as recovered based on two consecutive negative NP/OP PCR tests, clearance by a healthcare professional, or resolution of symptoms. Mobile phlebotomists in the prospective study collected whole blood, serum and a nasopharyngeal or oropharyngeal swab from every participant. Prospective study participants could optionally give additional blood draws and questionnaires over an approximately two-month period. Before DNA extraction, blood samples from the prospective study were shipped at room temperature or frozen. The immunoSEQ Assay, a bias-controlled multiplex PCR, was used to amplify TCRbeta CDR3 regions from genomic DNA. On the study's bioinformatics: The number of nucleated cells in each sample was estimated from the amplification of reference gene primers within the assay. To quantify the absolute abundance of each unique TCRbeta CDR3 rearrangement, sequence reads were collapsed and filtered. For each sample, productive Simpson clonality was calculated as the square root of Simpson's diversity index over productive rearrangements. This is the immuneACCESS table as TCRdb keeps it, with only in-frame sequences that have V and J called. A part of the clones is gone; compared with another copy, unresolved V genes explain less than half, and the rest is unexplained. V, J and clone size were drawn from that table, and D and trimming were deduced from the DNA. For this sample the table gives approximately 290,000 clones, of which approximately 83% were detected only once. The ten largest account for roughly 4% of the sample.

Remarks on this clone: Its antigen remains unidentified. Base qualities are not recorded, but no much larger clone differs from it by a single base.

After removal of 5 bases from V and 4 bases from J, the junction retains 15 bases not matched to a gene. The germline V gene yields LGHNA for CDR1 and YNFKEQ for CDR2. The CDR3, cysteine through phenylalanine, is 17 amino acids long. The kept DNA is CDR3 alone, 51 bases in frame from the first base. The sequence was obtained from a woman aged 25-40 years who had recovered from COVID-19. What was sequenced was PBMCs or T cells enriched from blood (not recorded which). The chain was built from TRBV4-2 and TRBJ2-5; 8 bases in between match TRBD1. The base sequence is TGTGCCAGCAGCTCAAGGGCGGGTCAGGGGGCTGGAGAGACCCAGTACTTC. Its protein reads: CASSSRAGQGAGETQYF.